This T cell receptor (beta chain) was sequenced for a study of Ad26.COV2.S vaccination and SARS-CoV-2 variants. Across the study: Once or twice, 56 days apart, Ad26.COV2.S was delivered intramuscularly.

Generated by immunoSEQ multiplex PCR, the TCRdb table keeps only in-frame clones and is missing some. The sample has approximately 360,000 clones, about 83% seen once; the top ten hold 7.4%. The treatment is: some 20 received Ad26.COV2.S at low or high dose, single or two shots; about 5 received placebo; per-sample allocation not given. Sampling took place 63 days after the first vaccine or placebo injection. Boston supplied an adult donor aged 18-55 years. The shot given was an Ad26 vector that makes Wuhan-strain SARS-CoV-2 spike. Details on this clone: The antigen is not known.

Study-level findings and limits: Vaccine and placebo recipients had similar non-spike TCR breadth.

Trimming left V 6 bases short and J 11 bases short, with 19 bases between. CDR1 is MNHEY, CDR2 SMNVEV, per germline (reference sequence). This CDR3 comprises 13 residues. The input for sequencing was peripheral blood, taken in a trial of Ad26.COV2.S vaccine versus placebo. This receptor was obtained from a person between 18 and 60 years old who received the Ad26.COV2.S COVID-19 vaccine or a placebo. V and J are TRBV27 and TRBJ1-1; TRBD1 is a possible D gene (6 bases). The CDR3 sequence: CASSSVRDRGAFF. CDR3 nucleotides: TGTGCCAGCAGCTCAGTCCGGGATAGGGGGGCTTTCTTT.